These 6 T cell receptor beta chains originate from one sample sequenced in a study of Graves' ophthalmopathy and Graves' hyperthyroidism. For repertoire sequencing, the TCR beta CDR3 regions were amplified from RNA transcripts. A first-round RT-PCR used HTBI primers, followed by a second-round multiplex PCR. Each CDR3 protein gets one entry after TCRdb re-called the multiplex PCR reads with MiXCR. The sample includes some 250,000 distinct CDR3 sequences, about 46% seen only once; the top ten take roughly 50%. Sequenced sample: peripheral blood. These receptors all come from an adult man with Graves' ophthalmopathy.

The chain combines TRBV12-3 or TRBV12-4 with TRBJ1-4, with 8 nucleotides matching TRBD1. The junction had 6 bases not matched to a gene; V was cut back by 5 bases and J by 7 bases. The CDR3 length is 14 residues. The CDR3 nucleotides read TGTGCCAGCAGTCGGAACACAGGGGGTGAAAAACTGTTTTTT. Translation: CASSRNTGGEKLFF.

This clonotype was found a few times. This chain uses TRBV9 with TRBJ2-2, with D possibly matching TRBD1 (5 bases). Germline V CDR1 and CDR2: SGDLS, YYNGEE. With 4 bases removed from V and 7 bases from J, the gap between germline ends came to 8 bases. The length of the CDR3 is 12 residues. The CDR3 region has the DNA TGTGCCAGCAGCCCAGGGCACGGGGAGCTGTTTTTT. It encodes CASSPGHGELFF.

This clonotype was seen at least ten times. CDR3 sequence reads: CASSLRQSEGGYTF. The CDR3 nucleotides read TGTGCCAGCAGCTTACGTCAGTCGGAGGGTGGCTACACCTTC. V is TRBV7-9 and J is TRBJ1-2; D uncertain. Germline V lookup: CDR1 SEHNR, CDR2 FQNEAQ (reference sequence). This CDR3 region has 14 residues. Trimming took off 2 bases at V and 7 bases at J, with 14 bases between the two ends.

J is TRBJ2-2 and V is TRBV5-1; the D gene could be TRBD1 or TRBD2 (7 bases each). Germline V lookup: CDR1 SGHRS, CDR2 YFSETQ. The V end was cut by 3 bases, the J end by 6 bases, with 15 bases between. The CDR3 sequence is 15 residues long. CDR3 sequence reads: CASSSGQRGPGELFF. Written as DNA, the CDR3 is TGCGCCAGCAGCTCGGGACAGCGGGGACCCGGGGAGCTGTTTTTT.

This clonotype was seen many times. The V call is TRBV10-3, the J call TRBJ1-4; TRBD1 matches at 9 bases. CDR3 length: 13 amino acids. J was trimmed by 7 bases and V by 6 bases; bases with no gene match: 3. CDR1 and CDR2 (germline): ENHRY, SYGVKD. The CDR3 DNA reads as TGTGCCATCAGCCGGGACAGGGTTGAAAAACTGTTTTTT. Its translation is CAISRDRVEKLFF.

This clonotype appeared a few times. The gene calls are TRBV29-1 and TRBJ2-7, with D perhaps given as TRBD1 or TRBD2 (5 bases each). In germline, CDR1 is SQVTM, CDR2 ANQGSEA. V was pared by 4 bases and J by 3 bases, with 16 bases between. CDR3 length equals 14 residues. This CDR3 is CSVGRGDPIYEQYF. For the CDR3, the DNA is TGCAGCGTTGGTAGAGGGGACCCCATCTACGAGCAGTACTTC.